The 24 T cell receptor beta chains listed next were all sequenced from one sample in a study of control samples from healthy donors and cancer patients (dated by TCRdb to about 2020). Library construction relied on the immunoSEQ multiplex PCR assay. As stored in TCRdb, this immuneACCESS dataset retains in-frame rearrangements with V and J assigned. A fraction of the clones does not appear; measured against another copy, unresolved V genes explain less than half of the discrepancy, and the remainder lacks a known reason. The table for this sample lists about 120,000 clones; 92% of them were counted only once. The top ten constitute over 2% of the sample. Sequencing was performed on blood. These receptors all come from a woman aged 50 to 60 in good health.

This chain joins TRBV30 and TRBJ1-1; 9 nucleotides align to TRBD1. Trimming cost V 0 bases and J 3 bases; bases outside gene matches: 11. The germline CDR1 and CDR2 sequences are GTSNPN and SVGIG (reference sequence). This CDR3 is 17 amino acids long. This CDR3 is CAWSVWIGQGFDTEAFF. Written as DNA, the CDR3 is TGTGCCTGGAGTGTATGGATTGGACAGGGGTTTGACACTGAAGCTTTCTTT.

CDR3 DNA: TGTGCCAGCAGTTTTCCAGGGCGACTGAACACTGAAGCTTTCTTT. It is translated as CASSFPGRLNTEAFF. V gene TRBV28 combines with J gene TRBJ1-1, with D possibly matching TRBD1 (5 bases). V lost 3 bases to trimming and J lost 0 bases, with 11 bases between them. CDR1 is MDHEN and CDR2 is SYDVKM in the germline V gene. The CDR3 length is 15 residues.

This sequence joins TRBV3-1 (or the pseudogene TRBV3-2) and TRBJ1-2; D may be TRBD1 (5 bases). CDR1 is LGHDT and CDR2 is YNNKEL in the germline V gene (reference sequence). V lost 0 bases and J lost 2, with 13 bases in between. This CDR3 is 16 amino acids long. CDR3 in DNA: TGTGCCAGCAGCCAAGATACAGGACACCCAAACTATGGCTACACCTTC. It yields the protein CASSQDTGHPNYGYTF.

This clone showed up just a few times. This chain connects TRBV19 to TRBJ1-5; D unresolved. V was trimmed by 1 base and J by 3 bases, leaving 4 bases between them. The CDR3 consists of 13 residues. Per germline, CDR1 LNHDA and CDR2 SQIVND (reference sequence). The CDR3 reads CASSIALNQPQHF. Written as DNA, the CDR3 is TGTGCCAGTAGTATAGCTCTCAATCAGCCCCAGCATTTT.

This chain connects TRBV2 to TRBJ1-4; D call uncertain. Germline V gene data show CDR1 as SNHLY and CDR2 as FYNNEI. The CDR3 is 12 amino acids. V dropped 6 bases and J dropped 5 bases, with 7 bases sitting between them. CDR3 nucleotide sequence: TGTGCCAGCAGGGGTAGGAATGAAAAACTGTTTTTT. Translating it yields CASRGRNEKLFF.

Turning to this clone: Other DNA variants within this sample encode the same CDR3. The rearrangement joins TRBV25-1 to TRBJ1-3; no definite D call. The CDR3 is made up of 14 amino acids. V was trimmed by 2 bases and J by 0 bases, leaving 5 bases between them. Germline V gene sequence: CDR1 MGHDK, CDR2 SYGVNS. DNA of the CDR3: TGTGCCAGCAGTGAAGAGCGCTCTGGAAACACCATATATTTT. This encodes CASSEERSGNTIYF.

The chain uses TRBV6-5 and TRBJ1-2; unclear D gene. CDR1 and CDR2 from the germline V gene are MNHEY and SVGAGI. Trimming removed 0 bases from V and 6 bases from J, with 11 bases in between. The CDR3 extends over 14 amino acids. The CDR3 is CASSYSTDPDGYTF. The DNA for the CDR3 is TGTGCCAGCAGTTACTCGACGGACCCTGATGGCTACACCTTC.

The chain links TRBV19 to TRBJ1-1, with a possible D match to TRBD1 (6 bases). There are 14 residues in the CDR3. Trimming left V 0 bases short and J 4 bases short, with 9 bases between. Germline CDR1 LNHDA, CDR2 SQIVND (reference sequence). This CDR3 reads CASSIESGVTEAFF. CDR3 in DNA: TGTGCCAGTAGTATAGAGTCAGGGGTCACTGAAGCTTTCTTT.

This rearrangement joins TRBV19 to TRBJ1-5; 9 nucleotides line up with TRBD1. This CDR3 is built from 16 residues. Losses at the gene ends were 5 bases for V and 3 bases for J; bases not matched to a gene: 8. CDR1 is LNHDA, CDR2 SQIVND, per germline (reference sequence). CDR3 DNA: TGTGCCAGTAGTGTCACCGGGACAGGGTTCAATCAGCCCCAGCATTTT. Translated: CASSVTGTGFNQPQHF.

The gene calls are TRBV27 and TRBJ2-7; tentatively, D is TRBD1 (5 bases). The germline V gene has CDR1 MNHEY and CDR2 SMNVEV (reference sequence). The V end was cut by 2 bases, the J end by 6 bases, with 14 bases between. The CDR3 has 14 residues. The CDR3 protein is CASSLRQNWGEQYF. The CDR3 DNA follows: TGTGCCAGCAGTTTAAGACAGAATTGGGGCGAGCAGTACTTC.

The chain's CDR3 is CSVGGDYGYTF. DNA of the CDR3: TGCAGCGTAGGGGGGGACTATGGCTACACCTTC. This chain links TRBV29-1 with TRBJ1-2; D perhaps matches TRBD1 (6 bases). V shed 6 bases and J shed 3 bases, with 8 bases lying between them. Germline V CDR1 and CDR2: SQVTM, ANQGSEA. The CDR3 is made up of 11 amino acids.

The V and J genes are TRBV10-3 and TRBJ1-5; 8 bases map to TRBD1. V trimming: 2 bases; J trimming: 6 bases; junction bases outside the gene matches: 6. The CDR3 covers 15 residues. Germline CDR1 reads ENHRY; CDR2 reads SYGVKD. The CDR3 DNA follows: TGTGCCATCAGTGAGGGGTCAGGGGGCCCTCAGCCCCAGCATTTT. Protein product: CAISEGSGGPQPQHF.

The chain uses TRBV3-1 (or the pseudogene TRBV3-2) and TRBJ1-4; D gene unclear. The CDR3 is 15 residues long. CDR1 is LGHDT, CDR2 YNNKEL, per germline (reference sequence). V was cut by 3 bases and J by 8 bases, with 16 bases left in between. The CDR3 region has the DNA TGTGCCAGCAGCCACGAACCTCGGGGTGGAGAAAAACTGTTTTTT. Amino acids: CASSHEPRGGEKLFF.

The chain joins TRBV5-1 to TRBJ2-3; D unresolved. Germline values: CDR1 SGHRS, CDR2 YFSETQ. The length of the CDR3 is 14 residues. Trimming took off 0 bases at V and 3 bases at J, with 8 bases between the two ends. Here the CDR3 DNA reads TGCGCCAGCAGCTTGGCTACACTTACAGATACGCAGTATTTT. Translating gives CASSLATLTDTQYF.

The V call is TRBV28, the J call TRBJ1-1; no clear D. Trimming cost V 2 bases and J 1 base, with 8 bases left between them. The length of the CDR3 is 14 residues. Germline V gene sequence: CDR1 MDHEN, CDR2 SYDVKM. The chain's CDR3 is CASSLGQANTEAFF. DNA for the CDR3: TGTGCCAGCAGTTTAGGCCAGGCGAACACTGAAGCTTTCTTT.

The chain uses TRBV18 and TRBJ2-1, with 7 positions matching TRBD1. CDR1 KGHSH and CDR2 LQKENI come from the germline V gene. V trimming: 6 bases; J trimming: 11 bases; junction bases outside the gene matches: 7. This CDR3 region has 12 residues. The CDR3 coding sequence is TGTGCCAGCTCTCGGGACAGAGAGAAGCAGTTCTTC. The encoded protein is CASSRDREKQFF.

This clone was picked up one time. The rearrangement joins TRBV5-4 to TRBJ1-2; D is unresolved. The CDR3 totals 13 residues. Germline V gene data show CDR1 as SGHNT and CDR2 as YYREEE (reference sequence). V was trimmed by 0 bases and J by 2 bases, leaving 5 bases between them. CDR3 DNA sequence: TGTGCCAGCAGCTTGGAACAGAACTATGGCTACACCTTC. This gives the protein CASSLEQNYGYTF. Variable domain in full (rest from reference TRBV5-4 and TRBJ1-2): ETGVTQSPTHLIKTRGQQVTLRCSSQSGHNTVSWYQQALGQGPQFIFQYYREEENGRGNFPPRFSGLQFPNYSSELNVNALELDDSALYLCASSLEQNYGYTFGSGTRLTVV.

V is TRBV7-9 and J is TRBJ2-1; D may be TRBD2 (6 bases). The V gene lost 4 bases and the J gene lost 4 bases, with 17 bases spanning the gap. CDR3 length: 16 amino acids. CDR1 and CDR2 (germline): SEHNR, FQNEAQ (reference sequence). In DNA, the CDR3 is TGTGCCAGCAGCTCCCCTGGTGGCGGGGCTTACAATGAGCAGTTCTTC. It is translated as CASSSPGGGAYNEQFF. The full variable domain, with the rest looked up from reference TRBV7-9 and TRBJ2-1, is DTGVSQNPRHKITKRGQNVTFRCDPISEHNRLYWYRQTLGQGPEFLTYFQNEAQLEKSRLLSDRFSAERPKGSFSTLEIQRTEQGDSAMYLCASSSPGGGAYNEQFFGPGTRLTVL.

This sequence joins TRBV12-3 or TRBV12-4 and TRBJ2-1; 9 bases match TRBD1. Trimming took 5 bases from V and 10 from J; bases not matched to a gene: 3. CDR3 length: 12 amino acids. CDR3 loop: CASSPGTGEQFF. As DNA, the CDR3 is TGTGCCAGCAGTCCTGGGACAGGGGAGCAGTTCTTC.

The chain has TRBV4-1 and TRBJ1-5; D may be TRBD1 (6 bases). Trimming left V 5 bases short and J 0 bases short, with 17 bases between. The CDR3 extends over 17 amino acids. CDR1 MGHRA and CDR2 YSYEKL come from the germline V gene. The CDR3 sequence is CASSDRRMGPSNQPQHF. DNA for the CDR3: TGCGCCAGCAGCGACAGGCGGATGGGACCTAGCAATCAGCCCCAGCATTTT.

This rearrangement joins TRBV7-9 to TRBJ2-1; no reliable D call. Germline V CDR1 and CDR2: SEHNR, FQNEAQ (reference sequence). The V end lost 5 bases, the J end lost 15 bases, and 17 bases lay between the germline ends. The CDR3 has 12 residues. CDR3 residues: CASSLPAAIPFF. CDR3 bases: TGTGCCAGCAGCCTCCCTGCGGCTATTCCGTTCTTC.

The rearrangement joins TRBV24-1 to TRBJ2-1; 7 nucleotides align to TRBD1. Germline CDR1 reads KGHDR; CDR2 reads SFDVKD. The CDR3 extends over 15 amino acids. Germline trimming cut 4 bases from V and 4 bases from J; bases unmatched to any gene: 6. As DNA, the CDR3 is TGTGCCACCAGTGACACAACACAGGGGTACAATGAGCAGTTCTTC. Residues: CATSDTTQGYNEQFF.

DNA for the CDR3: TGTGCCACCAGTGACTTTGCGGGAGAGCAGTTCTTC. Its translation is CATSDFAGEQFF. This chain joins TRBV24-1 and TRBJ2-1, with D perhaps matching TRBD2 (6 bases). Deletions cut 4 bases from V and 10 bases from J, with 10 bases between. Germline V gives CDR1 KGHDR, CDR2 SFDVKD. The CDR3 is 12 amino acids.

The genes are TRBV30 and TRBJ2-2; TRBD2 might be the D (5 bases). Germline V lookup: CDR1 GTSNPN, CDR2 SVGIG (reference sequence). This CDR3 spans 18 amino acids. V was pared by 1 base and J by 7 bases, with 25 bases between. The CDR3 region has the DNA TGTGCCTGGAGTGCCTACCTTCGGACTCTGAGACCCAGCGGGGAGCTGTTTTTT. Protein sequence: CAWSAYLRTLRPSGELFF.